This T cell receptor (beta chain) was documented in a study of cytomegalovirus exposure and HLA in healthy donors. The PCR employed 60 Vbeta primers together with 13 Jbeta primers. TCRdb's copy holds only in-frame clones and misses some; the assay was immunoSEQ multiplex PCR. Among some 140,000 clones listed, 73% were seen once. This clone came up a few times. Its cognate antigen is unknown. Findings of the study overall: Per a later analysis, HLA-associated TCR beta chains showed more clonal expansion than other, equally common TCR beta chains. Immune exposure information comprised only CMV serostatus. Reports indicated that the classifier achieved high specificity and sensitivity in diagnosing cytomegalovirus status.

V shed 4 bases and J 4 bases; nucleotides not matched to a gene: 8. CDR1 is MNHNS and CDR2 is SASEGT in the germline V gene. The CDR3 spans 15 residues. The sequencing input was PBMCs. The sequence was collected from a woman between 40 and 50 years old in good health and CMV-seronegative. The chain uses TRBV6-1 and TRBJ1-1; 8 bases are a match to TRBD1. CDR3 amino acids: CASSGETGARTEAFF. In nucleotides, the CDR3 is TGTGCCAGCAGTGGGGAGACAGGGGCACGCACTGAAGCTTTCTTT.